One sample yielded the 27 T cell receptor beta chains listed below, sequenced in a study of blood T cells in healthy people across ages. It was with a sample-barcoded 5' primer and a J-beta primer mix that a second PCR of roughly 7 to 12 cycles was run. MiXCR, run by TCRdb on the 5' RACE reads, gives a single entry per CDR3 protein. The sample shows 1,500,000 or so distinct CDR3 sequences, 55% to 75% of them seen only once. Source material: blood. Source of these receptors: a man aged 18 to 29 in good health.

This clonotype was seen many times. The chain is built from TRBV18 and TRBJ2-7; D unresolved. Per germline, CDR1 KGHSH and CDR2 LQKENI. This CDR3 spans 14 amino acids. Trimming cost V 8 bases and J 0 bases, with 14 bases left between them. CDR3 DNA sequence: TGTGCCAGCAGTCCCCGAGGAAGCTCCTACGAGCAGTACTTC. Its translation is CASSPRGSSYEQYF. The full variable domain, its missing parts supplied by reference TRBV18 and TRBJ2-7, is NAGVMQNPRHLVRRRGQEARLRCSPMKGHSHVYWYRQLPEEGLKFMVYLQKENIIDESGMPKERFSAEFPKEGPSILRIQQVVRGDSAAYFCASSPRGSSYEQYFGPGTRLTVT.

The chain's CDR3 is CSASRGGNIQYF. For the CDR3, the DNA is TGCAGTGCTAGCCGGGGGGGAAACATTCAGTACTTC. The chain carries TRBV20-1 and TRBJ2-4, with 8 nucleotides matching TRBD2. Germline CDR1 and CDR2: DFQATT and SNEGSKA (reference sequence). This CDR3 comprises 12 residues. Trimming removed 3 bases from V and 6 bases from J; junction bases left unmatched: 1.

The V and J genes are TRBV7-2 and TRBJ1-1, with D unclear. The CDR3 loop spans 13 amino acids. Germline assignment: CDR1 SGHTA and CDR2 FQGNSA. Between the trimmed V and J ends, which lost 5 bases and 11 bases, there was a span of 18 bases. DNA for the CDR3: TGTGCCAGCAGCCGCGGGGTAGCGAGAGGGGCTTTCTTT. Translating gives CASSRGVARGAFF.

The chain combines TRBV6-5 with TRBJ1-5; 8 bases match TRBD1. The CDR3 is made up of 15 amino acids. V was pared by 6 bases and J by 3 bases, with 7 bases of the junction left unmatched. CDR1 and CDR2 (germline): MNHEY, SVGAGI. CDR3 residues: CASSRQGYSNQPQHF. The CDR3 DNA is TGTGCCAGCAGCCGACAGGGGTACTCCAATCAGCCCCAGCATTTT.

V is TRBV4-1 and J is TRBJ2-1, with D tentatively TRBD2 (5 bases). Deletions cut 0 bases from V and 3 bases from J, with 12 bases between. The CDR3 is made up of 16 amino acids. The germline V gene has CDR1 MGHRA and CDR2 YSYEKL. The CDR3 DNA reads TGCGCCAGCAGCCAAGAGATCGGAGGCATCTACAATGAGCAGTTCTTC. Protein sequence: CASSQEIGGIYNEQFF.

The chain employs TRBV5-1 and TRBJ2-4; no definite D call. TRBJ2-7 matches the DNA end more closely, so the J call is doubtful. The CDR3 is 13 residues long. Germline CDR1 SGHRS, CDR2 YFSETQ. The CDR3 sequence: CASSYLPTYEQYF. The CDR3 DNA is TGCGCCAGCAGCTATCTTCCTACCTACGAGCAGTACTTC.

V and J are TRBV28 and TRBJ2-1, with no clear D. Germline CDR1 MDHEN, CDR2 SYDVKM. The CDR3 length is 16 residues. Trimming removed 5 bases from V and 7 bases from J, with 21 bases in between. The DNA of the CDR3 is TGTGCCAGCAGTGACTGGGAAATTATATCTGTAAATGAGCAGTTCTTC. It translates to CASSDWEIISVNEQFF.

For the CDR3, the DNA is TGTGCCACCGTCAGGGGTAACACTGAAGCTTTCTTT. Translation: CATVRGNTEAFF. V gene TRBV18 combines with J gene TRBJ1-1, with D maybe TRBD1 (6 bases). The germline V gene encodes CDR1 KGHSH and CDR2 LQKENI. The CDR3 is made up of 12 amino acids. With 10 bases removed from V and 2 bases from J, the gap between germline ends came to 11 bases.

The V gene is TRBV12-3 or TRBV12-4, the J gene TRBJ2-6; D is possibly TRBD1 or TRBD2 (5 bases each). The CDR3 sequence is 16 residues long. V was cut by 6 bases and J by 1 base, with 13 bases left in between. CDR3: CASRKGRTSGANVLTF. The CDR3 DNA follows: TGTGCCAGCAGGAAGGGACGGACATCTGGGGCCAACGTCCTGACTTTC.

This sequence joins TRBV4-1 and TRBJ2-7; 9 bases fit TRBD2. The trim removed 3 bases at V and 6 bases at J, leaving 9 bases unmatched. Germline values: CDR1 MGHRA, CDR2 YSYEKL. The CDR3 totals 15 residues. In DNA, the CDR3 is TGCGCCAGCAGCCAGGTGTCGCTAGCGGGATTCGAGCAGTACTTC. Its translation: CASSQVSLAGFEQYF.

V usage is TRBV29-1 and J usage is TRBJ2-5; tentative D call: TRBD2 (7 bases). Trimming stripped 4 bases from V and 5 bases from J, with 14 bases between. CDR3 length: 13 residues. Germline V gives CDR1 SQVTM, CDR2 ANQGSEA. Here the CDR3 DNA reads TGCAGCGTTGGGGAGGGGGTCGCCGAGACCCAGTACTTC. Its translation: CSVGEGVAETQYF.

The chain carries TRBV12-3 or TRBV12-4 and TRBJ1-1, with 8 nucleotides matching TRBD1. The length of the CDR3 is 15 residues. The V and J ends lost 6 bases and 5 bases, in that order; junction bases with no gene match: 11. CDR3 bases: TGTGCCAGCAGGGGGATGACAGGGGTGGGAACTGAAGCTTTCTTT. Encoded protein: CASRGMTGVGTEAFF.

The chain employs TRBV6-5 and TRBJ2-3, with 7 bases that match TRBD2. CDR3 length equals 15 residues. Germline V CDR1 and CDR2: MNHEY, SVGAGI. V trimming: 2 bases; J trimming: 2 bases; junction bases outside the gene matches: 4. The CDR3 coding sequence is TGTGCCAGCAGTTACGGGAGGGGAGTCACAGATACGCAGTATTTT. It yields the protein CASSYGRGVTDTQYF.

This clonotype appeared once. The chain combines TRBV6-5 with TRBJ1-1, with D perhaps matching TRBD1 (6 bases). The germline gives CDR1 MNHEY, CDR2 SVGAGI. Trimming removed 7 bases from V and 3 bases from J, with 15 bases in between. The CDR3 length is 14 residues. In nucleotides, the CDR3 is TGTGCCAGCAAGGGACACTCGGCTTACACTGAAGCTTTCTTT. Translating gives CASKGHSAYTEAFF.

The chain is built from TRBV6-5 and TRBJ1-1; maybe TRBD1 (6 bases). Germline CDR1 MNHEY, CDR2 SVGAGI. V was trimmed by 7 bases and J by 4 bases, leaving 19 bases between them. The CDR3 contains 15 residues. The CDR3 DNA is TGTGCCAGCACCTTAACAGGGAGAAGGGCCACTGAAGCTTTCTTT. Translating it yields CASTLTGRRATEAFF.

This clonotype has only a few counts. The chain combines TRBV5-1 with TRBJ1-5; perhaps TRBD1 as D (5 bases). V shed 2 bases and J shed 5 bases, with 8 bases lying between them. The CDR3 runs to 13 residues. Germline CDR1 and CDR2: SGHRS and YFSETQ. CDR3 region: CASSLDSDQPQHF. In DNA form, the CDR3 reads TGCGCCAGCAGCTTAGACAGCGATCAGCCCCAGCATTTT.

In DNA form, the CDR3 reads TGTGCCAGCAGCTTAGCTGTGGTCACCACAGATACGCAGTATTTT. It specifies CASSLAVVTTDTQYF. The rearrangement joins TRBV7-9 to TRBJ2-3; no clear D gene. V lost 0 bases and J lost 2, with 9 bases in between. The CDR3 totals 15 residues. CDR1 and CDR2 from the germline V gene are SEHNR and FQNEAQ (reference sequence).

The chain couples TRBV4-3 to TRBJ2-7; D unclear. CDR1 and CDR2 from the germline V gene are LGHNA and YSLEER. The V and J ends lost 4 bases and 0 bases respectively, with 16 bases between them. The CDR3 spans 16 residues. The CDR3 coding sequence is TGCGCCAGCAGCCCCACGGCTAGTAGCAGCTCCTACGAGCAGTACTTC. Protein product: CASSPTASSSSYEQYF.

The V call is TRBV12-3 or TRBV12-4, the J call TRBJ2-4; 9 nucleotides match TRBD2. The end of the DNA fits TRBJ2-7 better, so the J call may be wrong. CDR3 size: 13 residues. CDR3 sequence reads: CASRIAGADEQYF. CDR3 bases: TGTGCCAGCAGAATAGCGGGGGCGGACGAGCAGTACTTC.

V gene TRBV20-1 combines with J gene TRBJ2-7; D may be TRBD2 (6 bases). The V end was cut by 5 bases, the J end by 4 bases, with 24 bases between. CDR1 and CDR2 (germline): DFQATT, SNEGSKA (reference sequence). The CDR3 runs to 16 residues. The CDR3 sequence: CSAHTPAGTPSYEQYF. Written as DNA, the CDR3 is TGCAGTGCTCACACCCCCGCAGGGACTCCATCTTACGAGCAGTACTTC.

This clonotype was seen a few times. The rearrangement uses TRBV15 and TRBJ2-1, with 8 bases aligning to TRBD2. V shed 5 bases and J 0 bases; nucleotides not matched to a gene: 21. Per the germline V gene, CDR1 is LNHNV and CDR2 is YYDKDF (reference sequence). The CDR3 totals 21 residues. CDR3: CATSSFLSTGTSLSSYNEQFF. The CDR3 DNA is TGTGCCACCAGCTCCTTCCTGAGCACCGGGACTAGTCTTAGCTCCTACAATGAGCAGTTCTTC. Together with reference TRBV15 and TRBJ2-1, the CDR3 gives the full variable domain: DAMVIQNPRYQVTQFGKPVTLSCSQTLNHNVMYWYQQKSSQAPKLLFHYYDKDFNNEADTPDNFQSRRPNTSFCFLDIRSPGLGDTAMYLCATSSFLSTGTSLSSYNEQFFGPGTRLTVL.

The genes are TRBV11-2 and TRBJ1-1; TRBD1 might be the D (5 bases). V lost 5 bases to trimming and J lost 4 bases, with 14 bases between them. The CDR3 runs 14 residues. Germline CDR1 SGHAT, CDR2 FQNNGV. The CDR3 region is CASSIRDSSTEAFF. In DNA, the CDR3 is TGTGCCAGCAGCATCCGGGACTCGAGCACTGAAGCTTTCTTT.

The V and J genes are TRBV12-3 or TRBV12-4 and TRBJ2-5, with D hard to call. Trimming removed 3 bases at V and 0 bases at J, with 8 bases between. The CDR3 spans 14 residues. The DNA of the CDR3 is TGTGCCAGCAGTTTCTCAGTAAACCAAGAGACCCAGTACTTC. Translated: CASSFSVNQETQYF.

For this clonotype: One end of the junction varies from germline; a read error may be responsible. The gene calls are TRBV3-1 and TRBJ1-2; TRBD1 might be the D (5 bases). CDR1 LGHDT and CDR2 YNNKEL come from the germline V gene (reference sequence). The CDR3 totals 14 residues. CDR3: CACSPSPVGDGYTF. The CDR3 region has the DNA TGTGCCTGCAGCCCCTCACCCGTGGGGGATGGCTACACCTTC.

V gene TRBV5-6 combines with J gene TRBJ1-6; no clear D. Deletions cut 0 bases from V and 8 bases from J, with 12 bases between. Germline V lookup: CDR1 SGHDT, CDR2 YYEEEE. CDR3 size: 15 residues. The CDR3 nucleotides read TGTGCCAGCAGCTTGGTTGGCGGATGGGATTCACCCCTCCACTTT. It is translated as CASSLVGGWDSPLHF.

The V call is TRBV7-9, the J call TRBJ1-2; 7 bases align to TRBD1. This CDR3 spans 14 amino acids. In germline, CDR1 is SEHNR, CDR2 FQNEAQ (reference sequence). V lost 5 bases and J lost 6; bases outside the gene matches: 9. CDR3 DNA sequence: TGTGCCAGCAGCCCTCGACAGGGAAAGGATGGCTACACCTTC. Its protein product is CASSPRQGKDGYTF.

The genes are TRBV20-1 and TRBJ2-1; no firm D call. Germline CDR1 and CDR2: DFQATT and SNEGSKA (reference sequence). Deletions cut 4 bases from V and 0 bases from J, with 10 bases between. The CDR3 loop spans 14 amino acids. The CDR3 here is CSAIIRSSYNEQFF. CDR3 coding DNA: TGCAGTGCTATAATCCGGAGCTCCTACAATGAGCAGTTCTTC.